This paragraph reports one T cell receptor beta chain. The data derive from a study of shared clonotypes between healthy human individuals. CDR1 is GTSNPN and CDR2 is SVGIG in the germline V gene (reference sequence). The CDR3 totals 12 residues. Trimming removed 1 base from V and 10 bases from J, with 13 bases in between. The material for each subset, its genomic DNA, was split evenly across several immunoSEQ plates. TCRdb keeps only in-frame clones here, not all; method: immunoSEQ multiplex PCR. The sample lists 850,000 to 1,200,000 clones; about three quarters were seen once. The chain couples TRBV30 to TRBJ1-1; D is perhaps TRBD1 (5 bases). The sequence derives from a man aged 18-30 years in good health. The sequencing sample was made of memory CD4+ T cells sorted from blood. Subset given: CD45RA-negative fraction. This CDR3 reads CAWSASGLIAFF. In nucleotides, the CDR3 is TGTGCCTGGAGTGCTTCAGGGTTGATAGCTTTCTTT.